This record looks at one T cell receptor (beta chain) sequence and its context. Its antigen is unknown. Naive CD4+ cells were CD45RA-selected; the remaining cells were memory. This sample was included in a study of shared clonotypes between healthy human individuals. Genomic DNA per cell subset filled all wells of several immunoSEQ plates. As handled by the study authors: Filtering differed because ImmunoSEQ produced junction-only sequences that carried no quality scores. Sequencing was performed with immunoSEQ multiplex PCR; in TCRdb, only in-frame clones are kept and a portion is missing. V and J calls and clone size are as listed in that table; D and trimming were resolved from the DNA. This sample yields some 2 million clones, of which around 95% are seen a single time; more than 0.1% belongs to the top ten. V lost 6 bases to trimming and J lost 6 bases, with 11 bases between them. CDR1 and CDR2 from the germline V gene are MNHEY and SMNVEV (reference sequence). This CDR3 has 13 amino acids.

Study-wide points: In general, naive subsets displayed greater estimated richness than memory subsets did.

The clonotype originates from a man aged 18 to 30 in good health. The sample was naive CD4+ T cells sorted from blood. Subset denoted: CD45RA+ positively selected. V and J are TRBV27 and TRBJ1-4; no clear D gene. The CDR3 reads CASSPYEDEKLFF. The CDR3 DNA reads TGTGCCAGCAGCCCGTATGAGGATGAAAAACTGTTTTTT.